Here is one T cell receptor (beta chain) with its context. These data are taken from a study of blood T cell repertoires in COVID-19. As for the study in general: PBMCs, B-cell-depleted T cells, or T cells were the source of the cDNA or gDNA that made up the material.

The CDR3 is made up of 13 amino acids. V was pared by 10 bases and J by 1 base, with 14 bases between. Germline CDR1 reads LGHDT; CDR2 reads YNNKEL (reference sequence). Profiled with immunoSEQ multiplex PCR; TCRdb holds only in-frame clones, not every one. The sample includes approximately 100,000 clones, more than 60% seen only once; the top ten take roughly 24%. Material for sequencing was peripheral blood. This sequence was found in a man between 65 and 85 years old with acute or convalescent COVID-19. The chain has TRBV3-1 (or the pseudogene TRBV3-2) and TRBJ2-7; tentatively, D is TRBD2 (5 bases). The CDR3 sequence: CATTTRGSYEQYF. The CDR3 DNA reads as TGTGCCACCACCACTCGGGGATCCTACGAGCAGTACTTC.